Listed below are T cell receptor beta chains from one sample, sequenced in a study of blood T cell repertoires in COVID-19. Here immunoSEQ multiplex PCR was the method, and the copy in TCRdb shows in-frame clones only, minus some. The data show 210,000 or so clones, about four fifths seen once. The sequencing input was peripheral blood. These receptors originate from a woman between 40 and 55 years old with acute or convalescent COVID-19. The CDR3 runs from the conserved cysteine through the conserved F or W. A D gene is named only where the DNA matches it firmly. Not every row has a clone size; where given, it reads once, few, many or a size class.

J gene: TRBJ2-3
V gene: TRBV9
D gene: TRBD2
clone size: NA
CDR3 protein: CASSNRRTSPVGGTDTQYF
CDR3 DNA: TGTGCCAGCAGCAACCGCCGGACTAGCCCCGTGGGAGGCACAGATACGCAGTATTTT

J gene: TRBJ1-1
V gene: TRBV5-1
D gene: NA
clone size: NA
CDR3 protein: CASTLGQNTEAFF
CDR3 DNA: TGCGCCAGCACCCTGGGACAGAACACTGAAGCTTTCTTT

J gene: TRBJ1-5
V gene: TRBV7-9
D gene: TRBD1
clone size: NA
CDR3 protein: CASSLDRGLDSNQPQHF
CDR3 DNA: TGTGCCAGCAGCTTAGACAGGGGGCTAGATAGCAATCAGCCCCAGCATTTT

J gene: TRBJ2-3
V gene: TRBV4-1
D gene: TRBD2
clone size: NA
CDR3 protein: CASSQGRLAGDTDTQYF
CDR3 DNA: TGCGCCAGCAGCCAAGGTAGACTAGCGGGGGACACAGATACGCAGTATTTT

J gene: TRBJ1-1
V gene: TRBV9
D gene: NA
clone size: NA
CDR3 protein: CASSVVGGGTEAFF
CDR3 DNA: TGTGCCAGCAGCGTAGTTGGCGGTGGGACTGAAGCTTTCTTT

J gene: TRBJ2-1
V gene: TRBV7-8
D gene: NA
clone size: NA
CDR3 protein: CASSFRQSSYNEQFF
CDR3 DNA: TGTGCCAGCAGCTTCCGACAGAGCTCCTACAATGAGCAGTTCTTC

J gene: TRBJ1-5
V gene: TRBV18
D gene: TRBD1
clone size: once
CDR3 protein: CASSPQGQGVQPQHF
CDR3 DNA: TGTGCCAGCTCACCACAAGGGCAGGGGGTCCAGCCCCAGCATTTT

J gene: TRBJ1-5
V gene: TRBV23-1
D gene: NA
clone size: NA
CDR3 protein: CASSQGLNQPQHF
CDR3 DNA: TGCGCCAGCAGTCAAGGCCTGAATCAGCCCCAGCATTTT

J gene: TRBJ2-5
V gene: TRBV5-6
D gene: TRBD1
clone size: NA
CDR3 protein: CASRAGTGPFQETQYF
CDR3 DNA: TGTGCCAGCAGAGCAGGGACAGGACCCTTCCAAGAGACCCAGTACTTC

J gene: TRBJ2-7
V gene: TRBV7-9
D gene: TRBD2
clone size: NA
CDR3 protein: CASSPLGLAEPFYEQYF
CDR3 DNA: TGTGCCAGCAGCCCGCTTGGACTAGCGGAGCCCTTCTACGAGCAGTACTTC

J gene: TRBJ2-1
V gene: TRBV9
D gene: NA
clone size: NA
CDR3 protein: CASSPINNNEQFF
CDR3 DNA: TGTGCCAGCAGCCCCATAAACAACAATGAGCAGTTCTTC

J gene: TRBJ2-7
V gene: TRBV7-6
D gene: NA
clone size: NA
CDR3 protein: CASSLDFGFSYEQYF
CDR3 DNA: TGTGCCAGCAGCTTAGATTTCGGTTTCTCCTACGAGCAGTACTTC

J gene: TRBJ1-6
V gene: TRBV19
D gene: NA
clone size: NA
CDR3 protein: CASSASFSYNSPLHF
CDR3 DNA: TGTGCCAGTAGTGCGTCCTTCTCCTATAATTCACCCCTCCACTTT

J gene: TRBJ2-3
V gene: TRBV27
D gene: TRBD2
clone size: NA
CDR3 protein: CASSFSSGTSTDTQYF
CDR3 DNA: TGTGCCAGCAGTTTCTCCAGCGGGACTAGCACAGATACGCAGTATTTT

J gene: TRBJ1-6
V gene: TRBV11-2
D gene: TRBD1
clone size: NA
CDR3 protein: CASSLENRGSYNSPLHF
CDR3 DNA: TGTGCCAGCAGCTTAGAGAACAGGGGCTCCTATAATTCACCCCTCCACTTT

J gene: TRBJ2-3
V gene: TRBV5-6
D gene: NA
clone size: NA
CDR3 protein: CASSDSRTDTQYF
CDR3 DNA: TGTGCCAGCAGCGACAGTAGGACAGATACGCAGTATTTT

J gene: TRBJ2-5
V gene: TRBV28
D gene: NA
clone size: NA
CDR3 protein: CASSRPGEGETQYF
CDR3 DNA: TGTGCCAGCAGCCGACCGGGGGAAGGGGAGACCCAGTACTTC

J gene: TRBJ1-1
V gene: TRBV30
D gene: TRBD1
clone size: NA
CDR3 protein: CAWNDRDTEAFF
CDR3 DNA: TGTGCCTGGAACGACAGGGACACTGAAGCTTTCTTT

J gene: TRBJ1-1
V gene: TRBV7-8
D gene: NA
clone size: NA
CDR3 protein: CASSLYAGQVNTEAFF
CDR3 DNA: TGTGCCAGCAGCTTATACGCCGGTCAGGTGAACACTGAAGCTTTCTTT

J gene: TRBJ1-2
V gene: TRBV3-1/TRBV3-2
D gene: TRBD1
clone size: once
CDR3 protein: CASSDDRVYGYTF
CDR3 DNA: TGTGCCAGCAGCGACGACAGGGTGTATGGCTACACCTTC

J gene: TRBJ1-1
V gene: TRBV5-4
D gene: TRBD1
clone size: NA
CDR3 protein: CASSLDRGNTEAFF
CDR3 DNA: TGTGCCAGCAGCTTGGACAGGGGGAACACTGAAGCTTTCTTT

J gene: TRBJ2-7
V gene: TRBV6-2/TRBV6-3
D gene: TRBD2
clone size: NA
CDR3 protein: CASSYGAGEGRDEQYF
CDR3 DNA: TGTGCCAGCAGTTACGGGGCGGGAGAAGGTAGAGACGAGCAGTACTTC

J gene: TRBJ2-1
V gene: TRBV27
D gene: NA
clone size: NA
CDR3 protein: CASSSLYNEQFF
CDR3 DNA: TGTGCCAGCAGTTCCCTCTACAATGAGCAGTTCTTC

J gene: TRBJ1-1
V gene: TRBV7-9
D gene: NA
clone size: NA
CDR3 protein: CASSVTAEAFF
CDR3 DNA: TGTGCCAGCAGCGTTACAGCTGAAGCTTTCTTT

J gene: TRBJ2-2
V gene: TRBV2
D gene: TRBD2
clone size: NA
CDR3 protein: CASSDQSGGTGELFF
CDR3 DNA: TGTGCCAGCAGTGACCAGAGCGGGGGCACCGGGGAGCTGTTTTTT

J gene: TRBJ1-4
V gene: TRBV6-5
D gene: NA
clone size: NA
CDR3 protein: CASRGAINEKLFF
CDR3 DNA: TGTGCCAGCAGAGGAGCCATTAATGAAAAACTGTTTTTT

J gene: TRBJ2-2
V gene: TRBV27
D gene: NA
clone size: NA
CDR3 protein: CASSLERTGELFF
CDR3 DNA: TGTGCCAGCAGTTTGGAGAGGACCGGGGAGCTGTTTTTT

J gene: TRBJ2-7
V gene: TRBV2
D gene: NA
clone size: NA
CDR3 protein: CASTGDSTYEQYF
CDR3 DNA: TGTGCCAGCACGGGCGACAGCACCTACGAGCAGTACTTC

J gene: TRBJ2-2
V gene: TRBV7-2
D gene: NA
clone size: once
CDR3 protein: CASSPGQNTGELFF
CDR3 DNA: TGTGCCAGCAGCCCGGGACAGAACACCGGGGAGCTGTTTTTT

J gene: TRBJ2-7
V gene: TRBV18
D gene: NA
clone size: NA
CDR3 protein: CASSPSREDEQYF
CDR3 DNA: TGTGCCAGCTCACCATCCAGGGAGGACGAGCAGTACTTC

J gene: TRBJ1-4
V gene: TRBV5-1
D gene: TRBD1
clone size: many
CDR3 protein: CASSPTGNEKLFF
CDR3 DNA: TGCGCCAGCAGCCCGACAGGGAATGAAAAACTGTTTTTT

J gene: TRBJ2-5
V gene: TRBV15
D gene: NA
clone size: NA
CDR3 protein: CATSRGLARETQYF
CDR3 DNA: TGTGCCACCAGCAGAGGGCTAGCGAGGGAGACCCAGTACTTC

J gene: TRBJ1-1
V gene: TRBV9
D gene: NA
clone size: NA
CDR3 protein: CASSVEQGSPEAFF
CDR3 DNA: TGTGCCAGCAGCGTAGAGCAGGGATCCCCTGAAGCTTTCTTT

J gene: TRBJ2-7
V gene: TRBV6-2/TRBV6-3
D gene: TRBD1
clone size: NA
CDR3 protein: CASSSRQGLTEQYF
CDR3 DNA: TGTGCCAGCAGTTCACGACAGGGGTTAACCGAGCAGTACTTC

J gene: TRBJ1-2
V gene: TRBV27
D gene: TRBD1
clone size: NA
CDR3 protein: CASSLGQGAGGYTF
CDR3 DNA: TGTGCCAGCAGTCTAGGACAGGGGGCAGGTGGCTACACCTTC

J gene: TRBJ2-1
V gene: TRBV2
D gene: TRBD2
clone size: NA
CDR3 protein: CAILARTSGSRSYNEQFF
CDR3 DNA: TGTGCCATCCTAGCCCGGACTAGCGGGAGTCGATCCTACAATGAGCAGTTCTTC

J gene: TRBJ2-5
V gene: TRBV6-5
D gene: NA
clone size: NA
CDR3 protein: CASRKGGGETQYF
CDR3 DNA: TGTGCCAGCAGAAAAGGGGGTGGGGAGACCCAGTACTTC

J gene: TRBJ2-1
V gene: TRBV5-1
D gene: NA
clone size: NA
CDR3 protein: CASSLGYLAVNNEQFF
CDR3 DNA: TGCGCCAGCAGCTTGGGTTATTTGGCTGTGAACAATGAGCAGTTCTTC

J gene: TRBJ2-5
V gene: TRBV6-2/TRBV6-3
D gene: NA
clone size: NA
CDR3 protein: CASSYSGFARGQETQYF
CDR3 DNA: TGTGCCAGCAGTTACTCGGGTTTTGCCAGGGGCCAAGAGACCCAGTACTTC

J gene: TRBJ1-5
V gene: TRBV24-1
D gene: NA
clone size: many
CDR3 protein: CAQPRGFAQPQHF
CDR3 DNA: TGTGCCCAGCCGCGGGGGTTCGCTCAGCCCCAGCATTTT